This TCR beta chain was documented in a study of T-cell memory formation after mild COVID-19. Study-wide results and limits: The CD4+ clones that contracted clustered mainly within CM and EM, and the CD8+ clones concentrated in EMRA. Day 15 to 85 contractors were CD4/CD8 balanced; later expanders leaned CD4+.

Researchers used 5'RACE with constant-segment primers to make TCR alpha and TCR beta cDNA libraries that carry sample barcodes and UMIs. TCRdb called the 5' RACE reads again in MiXCR, with one record for every CDR3 protein. The data contain 250,000 to 300,000 distinct CDR3 sequences, roughly 8.2% of them singletons. Details on this clonotype: The antigen remains undetermined.

Germline CDR1 is MNHEY and CDR2 is SVGAGI. The germline V and J ends were trimmed by 1 base and 5 bases, with 3 bases remaining between them. This CDR3 contains 13 residues. The chain carries TRBV6-5 and TRBJ1-6; D gene uncertain. Sequencing was carried out using PBMCs or a T cell subset sorted from them (not recorded which). This receptor was taken from a man aged 18 to 29 who had mild COVID-19 (a few samples of this study predate the infection). Cell type and time point are not known. The CDR3 DNA reads TGTGCCAGCAGTTACTTTAATAATTCACCCCTCCACTTT. Protein sequence: CASSYFNNSPLHF.